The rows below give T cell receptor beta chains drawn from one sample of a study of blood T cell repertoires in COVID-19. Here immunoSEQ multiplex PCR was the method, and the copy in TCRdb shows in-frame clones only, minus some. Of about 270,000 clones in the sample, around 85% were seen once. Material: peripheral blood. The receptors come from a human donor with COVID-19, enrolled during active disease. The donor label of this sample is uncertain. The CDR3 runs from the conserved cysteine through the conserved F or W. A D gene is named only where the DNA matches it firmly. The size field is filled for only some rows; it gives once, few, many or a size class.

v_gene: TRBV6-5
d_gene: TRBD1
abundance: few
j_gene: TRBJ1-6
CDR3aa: CASSPPGGSPLHF
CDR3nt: TGTGCCAGCAGTCCTCCAGGGGGTTCACCCCTCCACTTT

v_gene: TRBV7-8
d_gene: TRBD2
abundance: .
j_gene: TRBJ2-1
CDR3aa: CASSELAGGPNEQFF
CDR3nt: TGTGCCAGCAGCGAACTAGCGGGAGGCCCTAATGAGCAGTTCTTC

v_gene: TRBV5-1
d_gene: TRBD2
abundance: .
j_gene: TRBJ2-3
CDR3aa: CASSLEGLAPDTQYF
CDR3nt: TGCGCCAGCAGCTTGGAGGGACTAGCGCCAGATACGCAGTATTTT

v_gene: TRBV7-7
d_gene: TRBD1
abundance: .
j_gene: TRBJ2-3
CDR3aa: CASRGQGRSKRTDTQYF
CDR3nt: TGTGCTAGCAGGGGACAGGGACGCTCAAAACGCACAGATACGCAGTATTTT

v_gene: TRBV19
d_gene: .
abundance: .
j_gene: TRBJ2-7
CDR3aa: CASSRIGGTSRTLHEQYF
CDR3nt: TGTGCCAGTAGTCGGATTGGGGGGACCTCCCGAACCCTCCACGAGCAGTACTTC

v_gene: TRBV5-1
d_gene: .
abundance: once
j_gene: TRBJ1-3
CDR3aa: CASSLAPPGGDSGNTIYF
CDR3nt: TGCGCCAGCAGCTTGGCCCCCCCCGGCGGCGACTCTGGAAACACCATATATTTT

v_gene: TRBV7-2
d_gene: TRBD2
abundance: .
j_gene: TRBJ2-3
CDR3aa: CASSNPSGPFTDTQYF
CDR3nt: TGTGCCAGCAGCAATCCTAGCGGCCCCTTCACAGATACGCAGTATTTT

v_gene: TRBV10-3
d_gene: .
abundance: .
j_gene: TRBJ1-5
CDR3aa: CAGGNRDNQPQHF
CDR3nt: TGTGCCGGTGGAAACAGGGACAATCAGCCCCAGCATTTT

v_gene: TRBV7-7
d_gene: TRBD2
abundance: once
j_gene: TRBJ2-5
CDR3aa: CASSLAGSGRGETQYF
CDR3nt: TGTGCTAGCAGCTTAGCGGGGTCAGGCAGGGGTGAGACCCAGTACTTC

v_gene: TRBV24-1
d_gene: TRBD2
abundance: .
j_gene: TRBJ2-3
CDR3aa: CATSDVGTSGGTDTQYF
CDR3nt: TGTGCCACCAGTGACGTAGGGACTAGCGGGGGCACAGATACGCAGTATTTT

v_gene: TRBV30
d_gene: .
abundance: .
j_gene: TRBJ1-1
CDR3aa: CAWTRTERYTEAFF
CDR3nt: TGTGCCTGGACCCGGACAGAAAGATACACTGAAGCTTTCTTT

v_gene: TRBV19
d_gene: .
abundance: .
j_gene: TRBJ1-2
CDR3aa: CASSTIQGFAYGYTF
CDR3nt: TGTGCCAGTAGTACAATACAGGGTTTCGCCTATGGCTACACCTTC

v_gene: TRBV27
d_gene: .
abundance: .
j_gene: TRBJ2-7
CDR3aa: CASNYHKYEQYF
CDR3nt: TGTGCCAGCAACTACCACAAGTACGAGCAGTACTTC

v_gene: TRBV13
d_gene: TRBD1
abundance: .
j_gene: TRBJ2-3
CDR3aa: CASSTTGQALFPFTDTQYF
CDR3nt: TGTGCCAGCAGCACAACGGGACAGGCACTTTTCCCTTTCACAGATACGCAGTATTTT

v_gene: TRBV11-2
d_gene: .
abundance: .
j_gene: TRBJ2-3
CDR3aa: CASSFGLSTDTQYF
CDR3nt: TGTGCCAGCAGCTTCGGACTCTCCACAGATACGCAGTATTTT

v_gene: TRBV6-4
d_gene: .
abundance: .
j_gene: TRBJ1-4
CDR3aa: CASSDSEGRGNEKLFF
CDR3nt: TGTGCCAGCAGTGACTCTGAAGGGAGGGGAAATGAAAAACTGTTTTTT

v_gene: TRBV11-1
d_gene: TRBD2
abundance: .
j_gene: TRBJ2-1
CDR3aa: CASTTSGAYNEQFF
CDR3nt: TGTGCCAGCACGACTAGCGGAGCTTACAATGAGCAGTTCTTC

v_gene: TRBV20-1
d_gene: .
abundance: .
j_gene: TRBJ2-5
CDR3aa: CSVRGQETQYF
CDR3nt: TGCAGTGTAAGAGGTCAAGAGACCCAGTACTTC

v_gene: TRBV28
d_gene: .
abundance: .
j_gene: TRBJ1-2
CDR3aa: CASSSGGVYYGYTF
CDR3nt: TGTGCCAGCAGTTCCGGGGGGGTCTACTATGGCTACACCTTC

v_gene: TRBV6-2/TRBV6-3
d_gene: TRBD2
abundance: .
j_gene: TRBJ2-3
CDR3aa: CASSYQLGSGILPSTDTQYF
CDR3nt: TGTGCCAGCAGTTACCAGCTTGGGAGCGGGATCCTCCCTAGCACAGATACGCAGTATTTT

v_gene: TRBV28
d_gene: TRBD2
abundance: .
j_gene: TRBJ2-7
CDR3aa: CASSPLKREKDYEQYF
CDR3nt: TGTGCCAGCAGTCCCCTCAAGCGGGAGAAGGACTACGAGCAGTACTTC

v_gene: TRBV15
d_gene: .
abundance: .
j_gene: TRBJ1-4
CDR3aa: CATSRGLGANEKLFF
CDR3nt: TGTGCCACCAGCAGAGGGCTAGGGGCTAATGAAAAACTGTTTTTT

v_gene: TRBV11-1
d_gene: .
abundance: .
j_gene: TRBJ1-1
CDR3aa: CASSFGRVTFF
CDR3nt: TGTGCCAGCAGCTTCGGCAGGGTTACTTTCTTT

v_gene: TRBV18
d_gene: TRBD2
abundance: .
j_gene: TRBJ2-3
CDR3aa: CASSPSQAGVTDTQYF
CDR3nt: TGTGCCAGCTCACCCTCGCAAGCGGGAGTCACAGATACGCAGTATTTT

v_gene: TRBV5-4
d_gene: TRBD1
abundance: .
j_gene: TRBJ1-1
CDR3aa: CASSWGQGAITEAFF
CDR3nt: TGTGCCAGCAGCTGGGGACAGGGGGCGATAACTGAAGCTTTCTTT

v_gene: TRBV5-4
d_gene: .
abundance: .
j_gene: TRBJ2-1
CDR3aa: CASRTGLLLEEQFF
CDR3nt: TGTGCCAGCAGAACGGGACTGTTATTAGAGGAGCAGTTCTTC

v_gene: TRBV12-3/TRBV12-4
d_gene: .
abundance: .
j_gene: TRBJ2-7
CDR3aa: CASSSSGPGEQYF
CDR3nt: TGTGCCAGCAGTTCCTCAGGACCGGGGGAGCAGTACTTC

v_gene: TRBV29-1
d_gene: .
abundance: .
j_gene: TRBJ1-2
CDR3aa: CSVEERAGAYGYTF
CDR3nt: TGCAGCGTTGAAGAGAGGGCAGGGGCTTATGGCTACACCTTC

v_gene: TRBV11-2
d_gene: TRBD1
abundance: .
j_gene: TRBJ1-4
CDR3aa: CASSLDRGSEKLFF
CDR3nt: TGTGCCAGCAGCTTGGACAGGGGGAGCGAAAAACTGTTTTTT

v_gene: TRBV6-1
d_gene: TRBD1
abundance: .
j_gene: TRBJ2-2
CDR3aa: CASSGLGLSGQGTGELFF
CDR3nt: TGTGCCAGCAGTGGCTTAGGATTATCGGGACAGGGCACCGGGGAGCTGTTTTTT

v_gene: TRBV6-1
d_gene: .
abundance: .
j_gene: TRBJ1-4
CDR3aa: CASSELAGFANEKLFF
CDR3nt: TGTGCCAGCAGTGAATTAGCAGGGTTTGCTAATGAAAAACTGTTTTTT

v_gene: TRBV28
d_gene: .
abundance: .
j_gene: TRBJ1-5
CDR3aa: CASSFGGPDQPQHF
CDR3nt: TGTGCCAGCAGTTTTGGAGGGCCAGACCAGCCCCAGCATTTT

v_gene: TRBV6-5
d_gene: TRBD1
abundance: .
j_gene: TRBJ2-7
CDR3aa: CASSYSRQGVSYEQYF
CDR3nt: TGTGCCAGCAGTTACTCGAGGCAGGGGGTGTCCTACGAGCAGTACTTC

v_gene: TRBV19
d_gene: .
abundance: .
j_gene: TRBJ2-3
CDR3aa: CASTPGSTDTQYF
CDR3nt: TGTGCCAGTACCCCAGGGAGCACAGATACGCAGTATTTT

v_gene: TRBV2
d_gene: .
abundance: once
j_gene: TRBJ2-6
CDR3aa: CASQGSGANVLTF
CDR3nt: TGTGCCAGCCAGGGCTCTGGGGCCAACGTCCTGACTTTC

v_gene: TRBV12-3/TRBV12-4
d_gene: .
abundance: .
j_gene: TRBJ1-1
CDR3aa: CASSAGRTEAFF
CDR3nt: TGTGCCAGCAGTGCAGGGAGGACTGAAGCTTTCTTT

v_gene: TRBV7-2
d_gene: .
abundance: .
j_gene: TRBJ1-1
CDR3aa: CASSEVLNTEAFF
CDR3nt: TGTGCCAGCAGCGAGGTTTTGAACACTGAAGCTTTCTTT

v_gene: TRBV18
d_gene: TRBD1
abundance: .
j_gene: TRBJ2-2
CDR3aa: CASSPRQGARGNTGELFF
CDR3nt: TGTGCCAGCTCACCACGGCAGGGGGCGAGAGGGAACACCGGGGAGCTGTTTTTT

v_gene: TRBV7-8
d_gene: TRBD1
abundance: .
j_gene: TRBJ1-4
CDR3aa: CASSLVADRGQLRLFF
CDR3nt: TGTGCCAGCAGCTTAGTAGCGGACAGGGGGCAGTTGAGACTGTTTTTT

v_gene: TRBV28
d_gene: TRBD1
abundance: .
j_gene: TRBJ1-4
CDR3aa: CASSSPGQGGATNEKLFF
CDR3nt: TGTGCCAGCAGCTCACCGGGACAGGGGGGCGCCACTAATGAAAAACTGTTTTTT

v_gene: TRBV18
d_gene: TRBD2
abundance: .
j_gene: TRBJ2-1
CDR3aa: CASSPIFFSGASGREGLAEQFF
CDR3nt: TGTGCCAGCTCACCAATTTTTTTTAGCGGGGCTAGCGGGAGAGAGGGCCTCGCTGAGCAGTTCTTC

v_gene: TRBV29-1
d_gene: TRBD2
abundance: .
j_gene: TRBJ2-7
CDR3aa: CSVATSGASYEQYF
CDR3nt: TGCAGCGTCGCGACTAGCGGGGCTTCCTACGAGCAGTACTTC

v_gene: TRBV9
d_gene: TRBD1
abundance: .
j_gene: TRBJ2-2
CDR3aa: CASSVAGTGGLNTGELFF
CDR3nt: TGTGCCAGCAGCGTCGCCGGGACAGGGGGTTTGAACACCGGGGAGCTGTTTTTT

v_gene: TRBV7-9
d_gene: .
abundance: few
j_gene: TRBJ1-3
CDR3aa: CASSLVQGTGNTIYF
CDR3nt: TGTGCCAGCAGCTTAGTTCAGGGAACTGGAAACACCATATATTTT

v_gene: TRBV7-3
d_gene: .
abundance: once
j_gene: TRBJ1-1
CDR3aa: CASSLWALAGNTEAFF
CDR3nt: TGTGCCAGCAGCTTATGGGCTCTAGCCGGGAACACTGAAGCTTTCTTT

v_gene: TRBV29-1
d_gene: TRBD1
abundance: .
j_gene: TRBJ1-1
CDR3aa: CSVYLTGAHTEAFF
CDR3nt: TGCAGCGTTTACTTGACAGGGGCCCACACTGAAGCTTTCTTT

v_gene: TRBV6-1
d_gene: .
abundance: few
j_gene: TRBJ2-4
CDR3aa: CASSEQGGVDIQYF
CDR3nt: TGTGCCAGCAGTGAACAGGGAGGAGTGGACATTCAGTACTTC

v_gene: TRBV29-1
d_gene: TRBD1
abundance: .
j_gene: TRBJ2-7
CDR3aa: CSVGQILEQYF
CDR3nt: TGCAGCGTGGGACAGATACTCGAGCAGTACTTC

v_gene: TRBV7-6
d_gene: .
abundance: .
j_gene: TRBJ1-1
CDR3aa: CASSLSQGAEAFF
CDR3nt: TGTGCCAGCAGCTTATCTCAAGGGGCGGAAGCTTTCTTT

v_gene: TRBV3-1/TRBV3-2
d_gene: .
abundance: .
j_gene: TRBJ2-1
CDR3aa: CASSQGMLSGNEQFF
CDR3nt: TGTGCCAGCAGCCAAGGAATGCTCTCCGGCAATGAGCAGTTCTTC

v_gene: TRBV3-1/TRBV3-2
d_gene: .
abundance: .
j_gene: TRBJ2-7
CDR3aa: CASSQKGGVYEQYF
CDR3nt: TGTGCCAGCAGCCAAAAAGGAGGAGTCTACGAGCAGTACTTC